These 32 T cell receptor beta chains were sequenced from one sample in a study of blood T cell repertoires in COVID-19. Assay: immunoSEQ multiplex PCR; the TCRdb copy retains only in-frame clones and omits some. This sample has 30,000 to 40,000 clones; more than 85% occur once, and the top ten carry about 0.9%. Sequencing was carried out using peripheral blood. The receptors derive from a male donor with active COVID-19.

The chain employs TRBV7-2 and TRBJ1-3; 9 bases match TRBD1. Losses at the gene ends were 4 bases for V and 0 bases for J; bases not matched to a gene: 7. The CDR3 is 17 amino acids. Germline V gene lookup returns CDR1 SGHTA and CDR2 FQGNSA. In DNA form, the CDR3 reads TGTGCCAGCAGCTCGTTTCCGGGACAGGGCTCTGGAAACACCATATATTTT. Protein sequence: CASSSFPGQGSGNTIYF. The full variable domain, its missing parts supplied by reference TRBV7-2 and TRBJ1-3, is GAGVSQSPSNKVTEKGKDVELRCDPISGHTALYWYRQSLGQGLEFLIYFQGNSAPDKSGLPSDRFSAERTGGSVSTLTIQRTQQEDSAVYLCASSSFPGQGSGNTIYFGEGSWLTVV.

The chain recombines TRBV9 with TRBJ1-3; D is possibly TRBD1 (6 bases). The CDR3 extends over 15 amino acids. Trimming shortened V by 4 bases and J by 1 base, and 12 bases separated the two germline ends. Germline V gives CDR1 SGDLS, CDR2 YYNGEE. CDR3 coding DNA: TGTGCCAGCAGCCTAAACGGACAGTCTGGAAACACCATATATTTT. Encoded protein: CASSLNGQSGNTIYF.

The chain links TRBV4-1 to TRBJ2-1, with 11 bases matching TRBD2. The ends lost 5 bases at V and 9 bases at J; junction bases unmatched: 15. This CDR3 spans 17 amino acids. Germline lookup yields CDR1 MGHRA and CDR2 YSYEKL. The chain's CDR3 is CASSCEPGSGGAGEQFF. As DNA, the CDR3 is TGCGCCAGCAGCTGTGAACCGGGTAGCGGGGGGGCGGGTGAGCAGTTCTTC.

The CDR3 DNA sequence: TGCGCCAGCAGTTCCGGGAACACTGAAGCTTTCTTT. This translates into CASSSGNTEAFF. The V gene is TRBV5-1, the J gene TRBJ1-1; D ambiguous. Germline values: CDR1 SGHRS, CDR2 YFSETQ. This CDR3 contains 12 residues. V was shortened by 5 bases and J by 1 base, with 6 bases between the two germline ends.

This rearrangement joins TRBV18 to TRBJ1-1; D is perhaps TRBD1 (5 bases). This CDR3 comprises 13 residues. V was trimmed by 5 bases and J by 1 base, leaving 8 bases between them. Looked up from germline, CDR1 is KGHSH and CDR2 is LQKENI. Here the CDR3 reads CASSTGGNTEAFF. As DNA, the CDR3 is TGTGCCAGCTCAACGGGGGGGAACACTGAAGCTTTCTTT.

This chain joins TRBV27 and TRBJ2-1; weak D call: TRBD1 (6 bases). V was trimmed by 6 bases and J by 7 bases, leaving 16 bases between them. CDR3 length: 14 amino acids. Germline V gives CDR1 MNHEY, CDR2 SMNVEV (reference sequence). CDR3 in DNA: TGTGCCAGCAGAGGGGGAAGTCACGGAAATGAGCAGTTCTTC. This codes for CASRGGSHGNEQFF.

This sequence joins TRBV7-8 and TRBJ1-1; 7 nucleotides match TRBD1. V was clipped by 8 bases and J by 11 bases; unmatched bases: 14. CDR3 size: 13 residues. The germline gives CDR1 SGHVS, CDR2 FQNEAQ. The CDR3 loop reads CASAARQGLGAFF. CDR3 nucleotide sequence: TGTGCCAGCGCGGCTCGACAGGGCCTCGGGGCTTTCTTT. Full variable domain (missing parts from reference TRBV7-8 and TRBJ1-1): GAGVSQSPRYKVAKRGQDVALRCDPISGHVSLFWYQQALGQGPEFLTYFQNEAQLDKSGLPSDRFFAERPEGSVSTLKIQRTQQEDSAVYLCASAARQGLGAFFGQGTRLTVV.

This sequence joins TRBV18 and TRBJ1-1; D possibly corresponds to TRBD1 (6 bases). The CDR3 totals 13 residues. Germline-derived CDR1 and CDR2 are KGHSH and LQKENI. V was shortened by 4 bases and J by 4 bases, with 10 bases between the two germline ends. The CDR3 DNA follows: TGTGCCAGCTCACTTACAGGGAGCACTGAAGCTTTCTTT. The encoded protein is CASSLTGSTEAFF.

The chain uses TRBV18 and TRBJ1-5; 7 bases align to TRBD1. Trimming cost V 5 bases and J 0 bases; bases outside gene matches: 7. Per germline, CDR1 KGHSH and CDR2 LQKENI. This CDR3 region has 16 residues. This chain's CDR3 is CASSRQGLYSNQPQHF. The CDR3 coding sequence is TGTGCCAGCTCAAGACAGGGCCTGTATAGCAATCAGCCCCAGCATTTT.

The gene calls are TRBV6-5 and TRBJ1-2; D gene uncertain. CDR1 and CDR2 from the germline V gene are MNHEY and SVGAGI. The V end was cut by 4 bases, the J end by 1 base, with 10 bases between. The CDR3 runs to 14 residues. The CDR3 protein is CASSWTDYNYGYTF. CDR3 DNA: TGTGCCAGCAGTTGGACCGACTATAACTATGGCTACACCTTC.

The J gene is TRBJ2-1, the V gene TRBV27, with a weak D call TRBD1 (6 bases). Germline V gives CDR1 MNHEY, CDR2 SMNVEV (reference sequence). The V and J ends lost 5 bases and 4 bases respectively, with 9 bases between them. This CDR3 has 13 residues. The CDR3: CASSLTGYNEQFF. In nucleotides, the CDR3 is TGTGCCAGCAGTCTCACAGGGTACAATGAGCAGTTCTTC.

As DNA, the CDR3 is TGTGCCAGCAGCCAAACATCTCGGGGAGTATTAGCGCCCCAGGGGGGAGATACGCAGTATTTT. As protein: CASSQTSRGVLAPQGGDTQYF. V usage is TRBV13 and J usage is TRBJ2-3; TRBD1 might be the D (7 bases). V lost 5 bases and J 5 bases, leaving 35 bases between the germline ends. The CDR3 consists of 21 residues. Germline values: CDR1 PRHDT, CDR2 FYEKMQ (reference sequence).

V usage is TRBV7-9 and J usage is TRBJ2-7; 9 bases agree with TRBD1. CDR1 is SEHNR, CDR2 FQNEAQ, per germline (reference sequence). The CDR3 sequence is 12 residues long. Germline trimming cut 3 bases from V and 6 bases from J; bases unmatched to any gene: 0. The CDR3 region is CASSLTGGEQYF. The CDR3 DNA is TGTGCCAGCAGCTTGACAGGGGGCGAGCAGTACTTC.

V is TRBV11-2 and J is TRBJ1-5; D might be TRBD1 (5 bases). CDR1 SGHAT and CDR2 FQNNGV come from the germline V gene. This CDR3 has 17 residues. Trimming took 5 bases from V and 0 from J, leaving 17 bases between them. In nucleotides, the CDR3 is TGTGCCAGCAGCCCCGAAGTGGGGGGATATAGCAATCAGCCCCAGCATTTT. This sequence encodes CASSPEVGGYSNQPQHF.

The J gene is TRBJ1-6, the V gene TRBV5-1; a weak D match, TRBD1 (5 bases). Germline CDR1 reads SGHRS; CDR2 reads YFSETQ. The length of the CDR3 is 13 residues. Trimming removed 4 bases from V and 8 bases from J, with 10 bases in between. CDR3 residues: CASSPGRDSPLHF. In DNA, the CDR3 is TGCGCCAGCAGCCCAGGGAGGGATTCACCCCTCCACTTT.

This sequence joins TRBV19 and TRBJ1-5; the D gene is possibly TRBD1 (5 bases). Germline CDR1 is LNHDA and CDR2 is SQIVND (reference sequence). The germline V and J ends were trimmed by 3 bases and 7 bases, with 19 bases remaining between them. This CDR3 is built from 16 residues. In DNA, the CDR3 is TGTGCCAGTAGTATGCGAGGGACGGGGGTCCTCCAGCCCCAGCATTTT. It specifies CASSMRGTGVLQPQHF.

The rearrangement joins TRBV3-1 (or the pseudogene TRBV3-2) to TRBJ2-7; 8 bases are a match to TRBD2. The CDR3 length is 16 residues. With V trimmed by 0 bases and J by 2 bases, 6 bases remained unmatched. Germline-derived CDR1 and CDR2 are LGHDT and YNNKEL (reference sequence). DNA of the CDR3: TGTGCCAGCAGCCAAGATCAGGTGCGGGGGGCCTACGAGCAGTACTTC. It yields the protein CASSQDQVRGAYEQYF.

The table lists this clone with a count of one. The J gene is TRBJ2-1, the V gene TRBV30; 8 bases agree with TRBD2. Losses at the gene ends were 3 bases for V and 8 bases for J; bases not matched to a gene: 18. This CDR3 comprises 17 residues. CDR1 GTSNPN and CDR2 SVGIG come from the germline V gene (reference sequence). The CDR3 loop reads CAWRGDMSTSGLYEQFF. In nucleotides, the CDR3 is TGTGCCTGGAGGGGTGATATGTCAACTAGCGGCCTATATGAGCAGTTCTTC.

The chain has TRBV6-2 or TRBV6-3 and TRBJ2-7; 8 bases fit TRBD1. The CDR3 totals 11 residues. Germline V gives CDR1 MNHEY, CDR2 SVGEGT. V was clipped by 6 bases and J by 10 bases; unmatched bases: 5. Here the CDR3 DNA reads TGTGCCAGCAGCCCGGACAGGGTTCAGTACTTC. Protein product: CASSPDRVQYF.

The chain recombines TRBV29-1 with TRBJ1-4; 7 positions match TRBD1. This CDR3 has 14 residues. V gave up 0 bases and J gave up 7 bases; unmatched junction bases: 5. Germline-derived CDR1 and CDR2 are SQVTM and ANQGSEA. CDR3 nucleotide sequence: TGCAGCGTTGAAGATACAGGGGCGAGTGAAAAACTGTTTTTT. Translating gives CSVEDTGASEKLFF.

This clone was picked up one time. The J gene is TRBJ1-2, the V gene TRBV4-1, with D maybe TRBD1 (5 bases). V was shortened by 1 base and J by 4 bases, with 13 bases between the two germline ends. The germline V gene has CDR1 MGHRA and CDR2 YSYEKL. The CDR3 spans 15 residues. The CDR3 bases are TGCGCCAGCAGCCAAGTTCAGGGAACCACCTATGGCTACACCTTC. It translates to CASSQVQGTTYGYTF.

This clone appeared once. Other DNA sequences within the sample encode an identical CDR3. This rearrangement joins TRBV7-9 to TRBJ2-1; D is ambiguous. Trimming took 2 bases from V and 6 from J, leaving 5 bases between them. The germline V gene encodes CDR1 SEHNR and CDR2 FQNEAQ (reference sequence). This CDR3 contains 12 residues. The CDR3 coding sequence is TGTGCCAGCAGCTTACTCGTCAATGAGCAGTTCTTC. Translation gives CASSLLVNEQFF. Full variable domain (remainder filled in from reference TRBV7-9 and TRBJ2-1): DTGVSQNPRHKITKRGQNVTFRCDPISEHNRLYWYRQTLGQGPEFLTYFQNEAQLEKSRLLSDRFSAERPKGSFSTLEIQRTEQGDSAMYLCASSLLVNEQFFGPGTRLTVL.

This clone was counted a single time. The chain is built from TRBV15 and TRBJ1-3; tentative D call: TRBD1 (6 bases). Germline CDR1 and CDR2: LNHNV and YYDKDF (reference sequence). The CDR3 has 14 amino acids. V lost 9 bases and J lost 1, with 13 bases in between. The CDR3 nucleotides are TGTGCCACGTCACAGGGATCATCTGGAAACACCATATATTTT. Translation: CATSQGSSGNTIYF. Looking up the rest from reference TRBV15 and TRBJ1-3 gives the full variable domain: DAMVIQNPRYQVTQFGKPVTLSCSQTLNHNVMYWYQQKSSQAPKLLFHYYDKDFNNEADTPDNFQSRRPNTSFCFLDIRSPGLGDTAMYLCATSQGSSGNTIYFGEGSWLTVV.

The chain links TRBV3-1 (or the pseudogene TRBV3-2) to TRBJ2-1; TRBD2 is a possible D gene (6 bases). V lost 0 bases to trimming and J lost 0 bases, with 15 bases between them. The CDR3 has 18 residues. Germline assignment: CDR1 LGHDT and CDR2 YNNKEL (reference sequence). The CDR3 DNA reads TGTGCCAGCAGCCAAGACCGGGGACTTTTAAGCTCCTACAATGAGCAGTTCTTC. Protein sequence: CASSQDRGLLSSYNEQFF.

Notes on this clone: Germline and junction disagree at one end, which may indicate a read error. The V call is TRBV7-7, the J call TRBJ2-7; 10 positions match TRBD2. Germline-derived CDR1 and CDR2 are SSHAT and FNYEAQ (reference sequence). CDR3 length equals 14 residues. The DNA for the CDR3 is TGTGCTAGCAGCATGACTAGCGGGTCCTACGAGCAGTACTTC. Encoded protein: CASSMTSGSYEQYF.

DNA of the CDR3: TGTGCCAGCAGCGGACAGTACCAGGGCTACACCTTC. Amino acids: CASSGQYQGYTF. This chain joins TRBV9 and TRBJ1-2, with a tentative D call TRBD1 (5 bases). The CDR3 consists of 12 residues. CDR1 SGDLS and CDR2 YYNGEE come from the germline V gene. The ends were cut back, 3 bases at V and 8 bases at J, with 11 bases in the middle.

This clone showed up just once. The V and J genes are TRBV11-1 and TRBJ2-3, with D perhaps TRBD1 (6 bases). Germline CDR1 reads SGHAT; CDR2 reads FQDESV (reference sequence). The CDR3 has 16 amino acids. V lost 5 bases and J lost 0, with 15 bases in between. Here the CDR3 reads CASSQVGQLSTDTQYF. The CDR3 DNA sequence: TGTGCCAGCAGCCAAGTCGGACAGTTAAGCACAGATACGCAGTATTTT.

The rearrangement uses TRBV11-3 and TRBJ1-1, with 9 bases identical to TRBD1. This CDR3 region has 16 residues. CDR1 and CDR2 from the germline V gene are SGHNT and YENEEA. Germline trimming cut 5 bases from V and 1 base from J; bases unmatched to any gene: 8. CDR3 sequence (DNA): TGTGCCAGCAGCCTAGGGACAGGGCTAAAGAACACTGAAGCTTTCTTT. Residues: CASSLGTGLKNTEAFF.

The V and J genes are TRBV12-3 or TRBV12-4 and TRBJ1-1; TRBD1 matches 7 bases. The CDR3 sequence is 13 residues long. The junction had 7 bases not matched to a gene; V was cut back by 7 bases and J by 5 bases. CDR3 bases: TGTGCCAGCACGGACAGGAGGGGGACTGAAGCTTTCTTT. Its translation is CASTDRRGTEAFF.

The rearrangement links TRBV5-4 to TRBJ1-2, with D uncertain. Trimming cost V 2 bases and J 0 bases, with 8 bases left between them. The germline gives CDR1 SGHNT, CDR2 YYREEE (reference sequence). The CDR3 length is 14 residues. The CDR3 sequence is CASSLAGTNYGYTF. CDR3 in DNA: TGTGCCAGCAGCTTAGCCGGGACTAACTATGGCTACACCTTC.

This rearrangement joins TRBV13 to TRBJ1-1; D is perhaps TRBD1 (5 bases). The ends were cut back, 3 bases at V and 4 bases at J, with 15 bases in the middle. There are 15 residues in the CDR3. The germline V gene has CDR1 PRHDT and CDR2 FYEKMQ (reference sequence). The CDR3: CASSFDRGLSTEAFF. The CDR3 DNA follows: TGTGCCAGCAGCTTTGATCGGGGGTTGTCCACTGAAGCTTTCTTT.

The CDR3 region is CASSQVKGQGNLEQFF. The DNA of the CDR3 is TGTGCCAGCAGCCAAGTTAAGGGACAGGGAAACCTTGAGCAGTTCTTC. The chain combines TRBV3-1 (or the pseudogene TRBV3-2) with TRBJ2-1; 9 bases align to TRBD1. The CDR3 length is 16 residues. The V gene's germline CDR1 is LGHDT and CDR2 YNNKEL (reference sequence). With 1 base clipped from V and 9 bases from J, the junction kept 10 bases outside the gene matches.